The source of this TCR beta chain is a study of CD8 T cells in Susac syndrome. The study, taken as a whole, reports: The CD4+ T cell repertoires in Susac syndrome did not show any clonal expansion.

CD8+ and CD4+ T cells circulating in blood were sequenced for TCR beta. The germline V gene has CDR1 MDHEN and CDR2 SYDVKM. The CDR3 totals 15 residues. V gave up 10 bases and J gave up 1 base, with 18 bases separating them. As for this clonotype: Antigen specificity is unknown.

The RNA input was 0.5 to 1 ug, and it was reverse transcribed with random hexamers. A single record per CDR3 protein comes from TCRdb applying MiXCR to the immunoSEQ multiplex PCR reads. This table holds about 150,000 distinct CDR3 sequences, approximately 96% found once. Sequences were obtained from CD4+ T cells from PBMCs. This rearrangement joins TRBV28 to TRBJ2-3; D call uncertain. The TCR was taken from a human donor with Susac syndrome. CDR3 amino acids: CATRESPSRTDTQYF. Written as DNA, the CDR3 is TGTGCCACCAGAGAAAGCCCAAGTCGCACAGATACGCAGTATTTT.